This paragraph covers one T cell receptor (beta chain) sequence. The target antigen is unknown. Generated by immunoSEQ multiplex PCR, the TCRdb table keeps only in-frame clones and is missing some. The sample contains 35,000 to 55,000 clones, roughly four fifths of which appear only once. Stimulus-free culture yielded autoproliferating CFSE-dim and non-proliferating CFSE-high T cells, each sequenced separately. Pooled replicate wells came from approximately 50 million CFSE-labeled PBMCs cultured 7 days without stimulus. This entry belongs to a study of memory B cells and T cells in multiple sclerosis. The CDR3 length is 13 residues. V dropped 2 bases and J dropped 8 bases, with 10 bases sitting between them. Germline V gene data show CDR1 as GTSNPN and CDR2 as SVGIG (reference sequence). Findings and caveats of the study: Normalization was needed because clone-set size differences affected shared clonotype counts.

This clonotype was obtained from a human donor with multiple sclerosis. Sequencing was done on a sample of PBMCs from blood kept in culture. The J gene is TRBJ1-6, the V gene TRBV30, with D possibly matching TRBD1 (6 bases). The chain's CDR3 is CAWSNRVDSPLHF. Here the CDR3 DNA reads TGTGCCTGGAGTAACAGGGTCGATTCACCCCTCCACTTT.